These 30 T cell receptor beta chains share one sample of origin, sequenced in a study of spatial heterogeneity in lung cancer. Each CDR3 protein gets one entry after TCRdb re-called the 5' RACE reads with MiXCR. The table shows under 8,000 distinct CDR3 sequences, with 4.5% to 7% occurring only once. Documented time point: sample taken at primary tumor resection. The input material, whole RNA from tumor, nontumor lung or frozen PBMC, was sequenced unsorted. The specimen comprised normal lung tissue next to the tumor, sampled at surgery. The receptor source for this set is a female donor with early-stage non-small cell lung cancer.

By its share, this clonotype is medium-sized (0.01 to 0.1%). The library was designed around alpha chains, so this beta chain is a stray read whose abundance carries little weight. The genes are TRBV20-1 and TRBJ2-1; TRBD2 is a possible D gene (6 bases). Germline V gives CDR1 DFQATT, CDR2 SNEGSKA (reference sequence). CDR3 size: 16 residues. Trimming left V 6 bases short and J 8 bases short, with 26 bases between. The CDR3, as DNA: TGCAGTGCCCGGGACTCCGTTGGGGTTCTAGTCGATGAGCAGTTCTTC. It yields the protein CSARDSVGVLVDEQFF.

This clonotype was observed a single time. This beta chain is a stray read from a library made for alpha chains; its abundance is not meaningful. V gene TRBV6-6 combines with J gene TRBJ2-1; 7 positions agree with TRBD2. The CDR3 loop spans 15 amino acids. Germline V lookup: CDR1 MNHNY, CDR2 SVGAGI (reference sequence). J was trimmed by 0 bases and V by 5 bases; bases with no gene match: 4. The DNA of the CDR3 is TGTGCCAGCAGTCTTCGGACTAGCTCCTACAATGAGCAGTTCTTC. Translation: CASSLRTSSYNEQFF.

By frequency in the sample, this clonotype is medium-sized. This beta chain is an unintended read in a library built for alpha chains; its size means little. V gene TRBV9 combines with J gene TRBJ2-5; D perhaps matches TRBD2 (6 bases). Trimming left V 4 bases short and J 4 bases short, with 11 bases between. CDR3 size: 13 residues. Germline CDR1 is SGDLS and CDR2 is YYNGEE. The CDR3 DNA reads as TGTGCCAGCAGCTCGGGGGACCTAGAGACCCAGTACTTC. Residues: CASSSGDLETQYF.

In this sample, this clonotype turned up many times. The library was prepared for alpha chains; this beta chain is a stray read, so its frequency means little. The rearrangement joins TRBV20-1 to TRBJ2-2; 7 bases map to TRBD2. Germline CDR1 DFQATT, CDR2 SNEGSKA (reference sequence). The CDR3 contains 15 residues. The ends lost 3 bases at V and 3 bases at J; junction bases unmatched: 7. In DNA form, the CDR3 reads TGCAGTGCTAGGGGGTCTAGCGGAGACACCGGGGAGCTGTTTTTT. Translating it yields CSARGSSGDTGELFF.

This clonotype appeared many times. For a library built for alpha chains, this beta chain is a stray read; little rests on its size. The gene calls are TRBV5-5 and TRBJ2-7, with D possibly TRBD1 on 6 matching bases. This CDR3 spans 13 amino acids. Germline CDR1 and CDR2: SGHKS and YYEKEE (reference sequence). V was cut by 2 bases and J by 4 bases, with 10 bases left in between. The CDR3 DNA follows: TGTGCCAGCAGCTTACAGGGAACGTACGAGCAGTACTTC. This sequence encodes CASSLQGTYEQYF.

This clonotype was seen at least ten times. This beta chain represents an off-target read in a library built for alpha chains; its size is of limited meaning. The V gene is TRBV20-1, the J gene TRBJ2-1; TRBD2 matches 9 bases. This CDR3 contains 13 residues. The germline gives CDR1 DFQATT, CDR2 SNEGSKA (reference sequence). The ends lost 6 bases at V and 7 bases at J; junction bases unmatched: 7. CDR3 amino acids: CSAPGLAVNEQFF. The CDR3 nucleotides read TGCAGTGCCCCGGGACTAGCCGTAAATGAGCAGTTCTTC.

By its share, this clonotype is medium-sized. As an off-target read in a library built for alpha chains, this beta chain has a frequency of little significance. The rearrangement links TRBV7-9 to TRBJ2-1, with D unresolved. The V end was cut by 1 base, the J end by 0 bases, with 13 bases between. CDR3 length equals 17 residues. Germline-derived CDR1 and CDR2 are SEHNR and FQNEAQ (reference sequence). The CDR3 loop is CASSLGRGGSSYNEQFF. CDR3 DNA sequence: TGTGCCAGCAGCTTAGGGCGTGGCGGAAGCTCCTACAATGAGCAGTTCTTC.

This clonotype is labeled medium-sized. In a library made to pick up alpha chains, this beta chain is a stray read with a size that means little. The chain is built from TRBV28 and TRBJ1-1; D call uncertain. The CDR3 sequence is 13 residues long. V lost 5 bases to trimming and J lost 1 base, with 8 bases between them. CDR1 and CDR2 (germline): MDHEN, SYDVKM. The CDR3 reads CASSEGSNTEAFF. The CDR3 DNA follows: TGTGCCAGCAGTGAAGGGTCGAACACTGAAGCTTTCTTT.

This clonotype is medium-sized (0.01 to 0.1%). The library was designed around alpha chains, so this beta chain is a stray read whose abundance carries little weight. The rearrangement joins TRBV7-9 to TRBJ2-2; perhaps TRBD1 as D (5 bases). Trimming left V 6 bases short and J 7 bases short, with 24 bases between. Germline lookup yields CDR1 SEHNR and CDR2 FQNEAQ (reference sequence). The CDR3 loop spans 17 amino acids. The CDR3 protein is CASSSDHRNRWDGELFF. CDR3 sequence (DNA): TGTGCCAGCAGTTCCGACCACAGGAATAGGTGGGACGGGGAGCTGTTTTTT.

By share of the sample, this clonotype is medium-sized. This beta chain is an unintended read in a library built for alpha chains; its size means little. The genes are TRBV28 and TRBJ2-1; tentative D call: TRBD2 (5 bases). Trimming took off 5 bases at V and 1 base at J, with 9 bases between the two ends. CDR3 length: 14 residues. The germline V gene encodes CDR1 MDHEN and CDR2 SYDVKM. The DNA for the CDR3 is TGTGCCAGCAGTCCGGGGTTTTCCTACAATGAGCAGTTCTTC. This sequence encodes CASSPGFSYNEQFF.

This clonotype came up a few times. This beta chain is an unintended read in a library built for alpha chains; its size means little. The chain is built from TRBV29-1 and TRBJ1-1; D not certain. Trimming left V 2 bases short and J 7 bases short, with 11 bases between. CDR3 length: 12 amino acids. Germline CDR1 SQVTM, CDR2 ANQGSEA. CDR3 sequence: CSVERGSGEAFF. The CDR3 DNA reads TGCAGCGTTGAAAGAGGTTCGGGTGAAGCTTTCTTT.

This clonotype rates as medium-sized. This beta chain represents an off-target read in a library built for alpha chains; its size is of limited meaning. The DNA for the CDR3 is TGTGCCACCAGCAGAGAAATAGGCACGAACACCGGGGAGCTGTTTTTT. Translation: CATSREIGTNTGELFF. This rearrangement joins TRBV15 to TRBJ2-2; D uncertain. Germline lookup yields CDR1 LNHNV and CDR2 YYDKDF (reference sequence). This CDR3 comprises 16 residues. V was cut by 0 bases and J by 0 bases, with 8 bases left in between.

By proportion, this clonotype is medium-sized (0.01 to 0.1%). This beta chain is off target for a library built for alpha chains, so its abundance means little. The chain joins TRBV27 to TRBJ2-7, with 8 bases that match TRBD1. V lost 6 bases, J lost 4 bases, and 5 bases stayed unmatched. In germline, CDR1 is MNHEY, CDR2 SMNVEV (reference sequence). This CDR3 is built from 13 residues. The chain's CDR3 is CASSPTGEYEQYF. For the CDR3, the DNA is TGTGCCAGCAGCCCGACAGGGGAATACGAGCAGTACTTC.

This clonotype has ten or more counts. As an off-target read in a library built for alpha chains, this beta chain has a frequency of little significance. V and J are TRBV4-1 and TRBJ1-2; D unclear. The ends were cut back, 0 bases at V and 6 bases at J, with 14 bases in the middle. Germline CDR1 reads MGHRA; CDR2 reads YSYEKL. This CDR3 comprises 15 residues. CDR3 bases: TGCGCCAGCAGCCAAGATGGACCCGCCGGGGATGGCTACACCTTC. Residues: CASSQDGPAGDGYTF.

About this clonotype: A much larger clone sits a single nucleotide away, making a read error possible. Since the library was made to target alpha chains, this beta chain is a stray read and its abundance is not meaningful. V and J are TRBV5-1 and TRBJ2-7; 8 positions match TRBD1. Trimming cost V 5 bases and J 2 bases; bases outside gene matches: 12. The CDR3 loop spans 16 amino acids. Germline V gives CDR1 SGHRS, CDR2 YFSETQ. CDR3 sequence reads: CASRGTTGTGTYEQYF. The CDR3 DNA sequence: TGCGCCAGCAGGGGGACCACTGGGACAGGAACCTACGAGCAGTACTTC.

This clonotype rates as medium-sized. This beta chain slipped into a library made for alpha chains as a stray read, so its size is not meaningful. The CDR3 spells CASSSRGQEGRETQYF. The CDR3 DNA is TGTGCCAGCAGCTCTCGAGGACAGGAGGGTCGCGAGACCCAGTACTTC. J is TRBJ2-5 and V is TRBV7-2; a weak D match, TRBD1 (7 bases). The CDR3 is 16 amino acids. Germline CDR1 SGHTA, CDR2 FQGNSA. The V end was cut by 4 bases, the J end by 5 bases, with 20 bases between. The full variable domain, in which reference TRBV7-2 and TRBJ2-5 provide the parts outside the CDR3, is GAGVSQSPSNKVTEKGKDVELRCDPISGHTALYWYRQSLGQGLEFLIYFQGNSAPDKSGLPSDRFSAERTGGSVSTLTIQRTQQEDSAVYLCASSSRGQEGRETQYFGPGTRLLVL.

This clonotype ranks as medium-sized. With the library built for alpha chains, this beta chain is off target and its frequency is not meaningful. The gene calls are TRBV6-4 and TRBJ2-3; possible D gene TRBD2, 6 bases. The CDR3 loop spans 15 amino acids. The V gene lost 4 bases and the J gene lost 5 bases, with 16 bases spanning the gap. CDR1 MRHNA and CDR2 SNTAGT come from the germline V gene. CDR3 loop: CASSGGAGLGDTQYF. The CDR3 nucleotides read TGTGCCAGCAGTGGAGGCGCGGGGCTGGGAGATACGCAGTATTTT.

About this clonotype itself: The library was built for alpha chains, so this beta chain is an off-target read and its size means little. The chain links TRBV2 to TRBJ1-4; 8 nucleotides agree with TRBD1. The CDR3 runs 14 residues. With V trimmed by 5 bases and J by 6 bases, 5 bases remained unmatched. The germline gives CDR1 SNHLY, CDR2 FYNNEI. The CDR3 here is CASSPNRGDEKLFF. The CDR3 nucleotides read TGTGCCAGCAGTCCGAACAGGGGGGATGAAAAACTGTTTTTT.

Judged by abundance, this clonotype is medium-sized (0.01 to 0.1%). This beta chain appears as a stray read in a library generated for alpha chains; its size is not informative. This chain links TRBV23-1 with TRBJ1-5; 7 nucleotides agree with TRBD1. TRBV23-1 qualifies as an ORF whose function is uncertain. CDR3 length: 17 residues. V lost 7 bases to trimming and J lost 0 bases; unmatched junction nucleotides: 12. The CDR3 sequence: CASTTPGTVYSNQPQHF. The CDR3 coding sequence is TGCGCCAGCACCACCCCCGGGACAGTTTATAGCAATCAGCCCCAGCATTTT.

The table lists this clonotype with a few counts. The library was built for alpha chains, so this beta chain is an off-target read and its size means little. The chain uses TRBV19 and TRBJ2-7; no firm D call. This CDR3 is built from 12 residues. The germline V gene has CDR1 LNHDA and CDR2 SQIVND (reference sequence). The germline V and J ends were trimmed by 2 bases and 5 bases, with 7 bases remaining between them. The CDR3 spells CASSISTNEQYF. The CDR3 bases are TGTGCCAGTAGTATAAGTACCAACGAGCAGTACTTC.

By frequency in the sample, this clonotype is medium-sized (0.01 to 0.1%). This beta chain is a stray sequence in a library constructed for alpha chains; its clone size is not meaningful. V gene TRBV5-1 combines with J gene TRBJ2-7; no definite D call. Germline lookup yields CDR1 SGHRS and CDR2 YFSETQ. CDR3 length equals 15 residues. V was clipped by 0 bases and J by 3 bases, with 13 bases between them. DNA for the CDR3: TGCGCCAGCAGCTTGGAAATTACTCCCGGCTACGAGCAGTACTTC. Its translation: CASSLEITPGYEQYF.

This clonotype is labeled as medium-sized (0.01 to 0.1%). This beta chain represents an off-target read in a library built for alpha chains; its size is of limited meaning. V and J are TRBV11-1 and TRBJ2-2, with D unclear. The CDR3 has 14 amino acids. With 5 bases removed from V and 6 bases from J, the gap between germline ends came to 13 bases. CDR1 and CDR2 from the germline V gene are SGHAT and FQDESV (reference sequence). CDR3 amino acids: CASSLVTGSGELFF. DNA for the CDR3: TGTGCCAGCAGCCTCGTTACCGGATCCGGGGAGCTGTTTTTT.

Within the sample, this clonotype is medium-sized. This beta chain is an unintended read in a library built for alpha chains; its size means little. The chain joins TRBV5-1 to TRBJ1-2, with D possibly matching TRBD1 (6 bases). The CDR3 contains 15 residues. V was trimmed by 0 bases and J by 8 bases, leaving 17 bases between them. Germline V gene data show CDR1 as SGHRS and CDR2 as YFSETQ. The CDR3 DNA sequence: TGCGCCAGCAGCTTGGATGTCGGCGCAGGGGCCGGCTACACCTTC. Amino acids: CASSLDVGAGAGYTF.

This clonotype was counted many times. Little can be read into the size of this beta chain, an off-target read in a library designed for alpha chains. The V call is TRBV20-1, the J call TRBJ1-1, with D possibly TRBD1 on 5 matching bases. With 4 bases removed from V and 4 bases from J, the gap between germline ends came to 16 bases. Germline lookup yields CDR1 DFQATT and CDR2 SNEGSKA (reference sequence). This CDR3 is 14 amino acids long. CDR3 residues: CSAKRGGLSTEAFF. The CDR3 nucleotides are TGCAGTGCTAAGAGGGGAGGGCTGAGCACTGAAGCTTTCTTT.

This clonotype was detected ten times or more. The library was built for alpha chains, so this beta chain is an off-target read and its size means little. The chain is built from TRBV28 and TRBJ2-2; perhaps TRBD2 as D (5 bases). The germline V and J ends were trimmed by 2 bases and 8 bases, with 15 bases remaining between them. The CDR3 extends over 15 amino acids. Germline-derived CDR1 and CDR2 are MDHEN and SYDVKM. The CDR3 reads CASSLPTARDGELFF. The CDR3 DNA reads TGTGCCAGCAGTTTACCGACCGCTCGGGATGGGGAGCTGTTTTTT.

This clonotype has at least ten counts. This beta chain is off target for a library built for alpha chains, so its abundance means little. This chain connects TRBV29-1 to TRBJ2-7; 11 positions agree with TRBD1. The CDR3 sequence is 14 residues long. Germline V gene data show CDR1 as SQVTM and CDR2 as ANQGSEA. After removal of 4 bases from V and 2 bases from J, the junction contained 4 bases not matched to a gene. The CDR3 reads CSVVPGQGAYEQYF. CDR3 in DNA: TGCAGCGTTGTTCCGGGACAGGGGGCCTACGAGCAGTACTTC.

Concerning this clonotype itself: This could be a read error, since a much larger clone is one nucleotide away. This beta chain appears as a stray read in a library generated for alpha chains; its size is not informative. The CDR3 bases are TGTGCCAGCAGTCCCACTAGCGGGAGACCCTCCTACAAGCAGTACTTC. Translating it yields CASSPTSGRPSYKQYF. The V call is TRBV6-6, the J call TRBJ2-7; 11 positions agree with TRBD2. The germline V gene encodes CDR1 MNHNY and CDR2 SVGAGI (reference sequence). The length of the CDR3 is 16 residues.

This clonotype qualifies as medium-sized. A library made for alpha chains picked up this beta chain off target, so its size means little. The V gene is TRBV7-8, the J gene TRBJ1-5, with TRBD1 matching 11 bases. This CDR3 is 18 amino acids long. V was pared by 5 bases and J by 6 bases, with 15 bases of the junction left unmatched. Germline assignment: CDR1 SGHVS and CDR2 FQNEAQ. The CDR3 here is CASSEGEGQGAFRQPQHF. The CDR3 region has the DNA TGTGCCAGCAGCGAAGGGGAAGGACAGGGGGCATTTCGTCAGCCCCAGCATTTT. Supplemented by reference TRBV7-8 and TRBJ1-5, the full variable domain reads GAGVSQSPRYKVAKRGQDVALRCDPISGHVSLFWYQQALGQGPEFLTYFQNEAQLDKSGLPSDRFFAERPEGSVSTLKIQRTQQEDSAVYLCASSEGEGQGAFRQPQHFGDGTRLSIL.

This clonotype was counted a few times. A library prepared for alpha chains yielded this beta chain as an off-target read; its size is of little meaning. In nucleotides, the CDR3 is TGTGCCAGCAGCGCTAACAGGGGGGGCAATCAGCCCCAGCATTTT. Residues: CASSANRGGNQPQHF. The rearrangement links TRBV11-2 to TRBJ1-5; 8 bases are a match to TRBD1. J was trimmed by 2 bases and V by 5 bases; bases with no gene match: 5. The CDR3 spans 15 residues. Germline loops: CDR1 SGHAT, CDR2 FQNNGV.

The sample holds many counts of this clonotype. This beta chain is a stray sequence in a library constructed for alpha chains; its clone size is not meaningful. The chain links TRBV28 to TRBJ1-6, with TRBD1 as a possible D gene (6 bases). The V and J ends lost 6 bases and 6 bases respectively, with 9 bases between them. CDR1 is MDHEN and CDR2 is SYDVKM in the germline V gene. The CDR3 runs 13 residues. CDR3 in amino acids: CASRDSGNSPLHF. CDR3 bases: TGTGCCAGCAGGGACAGTGGTAATTCACCCCTCCACTTT.